This entry features one T cell receptor (beta chain) sequence. Its antigen is still unknown. These data originate in a study of shared clonotypes between healthy human individuals. The study, taken as a whole, reports: It was the non-shared clonotypes that had lower generation probabilities than clonotypes shared by all four donors.

The naive CD8 population came from CD45RO-negative cells selected for CCR7, without terminally differentiated effector memory CD45RA+ cells. In germline, CDR1 is SQVTM, CDR2 ANQGSEA. The CDR3 loop spans 11 amino acids. V shed 5 bases, J shed 8 bases, and the junction held 4 bases outside the gene matches. Produced via immunoSEQ multiplex PCR; TCRdb's table is partial and in-frame only. This sample has nearly 2 million clones, with about 95% found just once. The chain carries TRBV29-1 and TRBJ2-3; TRBD1 matches 7 bases. The sequenced material came from naive CD8+ T cells sorted from blood. This sequence originates from a man younger than 35 in good health. DNA of the CDR3: TGCAGCGTTCGACAGGGCGGTACGCAGTATTTT. Translating it yields CSVRQGGTQYF.